Each of the 8 T cell receptor beta chains below was sequenced from the same sample in a study of blood T cell repertoires in COVID-19. The data were produced by immunoSEQ multiplex PCR, yet TCRdb's version contains in-frame clones alone and is incomplete. The sample carries about 300,000 clones, approximately 88% recorded once. The sample consisted of peripheral blood. The receptors here all came from a man between 18 and 35 years old who had recovered from COVID-19.

CDR3 DNA: TGTGCCTGGAGTCTACAGGGGAACACTGAAGCTTTCTTT. This sequence encodes CAWSLQGNTEAFF. The rearrangement uses TRBV30 and TRBJ1-1, with D perhaps matching TRBD1 (6 bases). The CDR3 is made up of 13 amino acids. Trimming removed 2 bases from V and 1 base from J, with 8 bases in between. Germline V gives CDR1 GTSNPN, CDR2 SVGIG (reference sequence).

This clone was seen more than once but under ten times. The genes are TRBV7-9 and TRBJ2-1; possibly TRBD2 for D (6 bases). The germline gives CDR1 SEHNR, CDR2 FQNEAQ (reference sequence). This CDR3 region has 15 residues. V was shortened by 3 bases and J by 5 bases, with 14 bases between the two germline ends. As DNA, the CDR3 is TGTGCCAGCAGCTTCCGACTAGACCCCAACAATGAGCAGTTCTTC. Its translation: CASSFRLDPNNEQFF.

V usage is TRBV6-2 or TRBV6-3 and J usage is TRBJ1-5; 8 bases match TRBD1. V lost 5 bases to trimming and J lost 0 bases; unmatched junction nucleotides: 15. CDR1 and CDR2 from the germline V gene are MNHEY and SVGEGT. The CDR3 is made up of 19 amino acids. CDR3 bases: TGTGCCAGCAGTCCATTGTGGCAGGGGGCTACAGCTAGCAATCAGCCCCAGCATTTT. It encodes CASSPLWQGATASNQPQHF.

The rearrangement uses TRBV7-3 and TRBJ2-1; the D gene is possibly TRBD1 (6 bases). The V gene lost 6 bases and the J gene lost 3 bases, with 15 bases spanning the gap. Germline V lookup: CDR1 SGHTA, CDR2 FQGTGA. The CDR3 is made up of 15 amino acids. CDR3 region: CASSLQGYRYNEQFF. The CDR3 nucleotides read TGTGCCAGCAGTTTACAGGGATATCGCTACAATGAGCAGTTCTTC.

V usage is TRBV5-1 and J usage is TRBJ2-1, with TRBD2 as a possible D gene (5 bases). With 3 bases removed from V and 8 bases from J, the gap between germline ends came to 12 bases. Germline V CDR1 and CDR2: SGHRS, YFSETQ. The CDR3 sequence is 13 residues long. DNA of the CDR3: TGCGCCAGCAGCTCGGGAAGGGCCTATGAGCAGTTCTTC. Translation: CASSSGRAYEQFF.

This rearrangement joins TRBV3-1 (or the pseudogene TRBV3-2) to TRBJ2-4; tentative D call: TRBD1 (6 bases). The CDR3 is made up of 14 amino acids. Trimming shortened V by 4 bases and J by 0 bases, and 7 bases separated the two germline ends. CDR1 and CDR2 (germline): LGHDT, YNNKEL (reference sequence). CDR3 residues: CASSLTGAKNIQYF. In DNA, the CDR3 is TGTGCCAGCAGCCTGACAGGAGCCAAAAACATTCAGTACTTC.

V is TRBV7-9 and J is TRBJ2-2; D not resolved. Germline V CDR1 and CDR2: SEHNR, FQNEAQ (reference sequence). Trimming shortened V by 8 bases and J by 6 bases, and 7 bases separated the two germline ends. CDR3 length: 11 amino acids. CDR3: CASPYPGELFF. In DNA form, the CDR3 reads TGTGCCAGCCCCTACCCCGGGGAGCTGTTTTTT.

J is TRBJ1-5 and V is TRBV2; no clear D. V lost 8 bases and J lost 7, with 15 bases in between. The CDR3 runs 13 residues. Germline-derived CDR1 and CDR2 are SNHLY and FYNNEI. Written as DNA, the CDR3 is TGTGCCAGCGGGGAGAGGGAACGGCAGCCCCAGCATTTT. As protein: CASGERERQPQHF.